This TCR beta chain was identified in a study of blood T cell repertoires in COVID-19. After removal of 3 bases from V and 7 bases from J, the junction contained 10 bases not matched to a gene. Germline assignment: CDR1 LNHDA and CDR2 SQIVND (reference sequence). CDR3 length: 15 residues. The data were produced by immunoSEQ multiplex PCR, yet TCRdb's version contains in-frame clones alone and is incomplete. The table has approximately 190,000 clones, 84% seen once. The sample consisted of peripheral blood. V is TRBV19 and J is TRBJ2-7, with 9 bases aligning to TRBD2. The receptor was isolated from a woman in her 70s with active or convalescent COVID-19. Here the CDR3 reads CASSILAGRPSEQYF. The DNA of the CDR3 is TGTGCCAGTAGTATTCTAGCGGGACGGCCGAGTGAGCAGTACTTC.